The 13 T cell receptor beta chains reported below all come from one sample, sequenced in a study of OX40 agonist ivuxolimab in advanced cancers. Profiling relied on immunoSEQ multiplex PCR, and the TCRdb table lists in-frame clones only, not all of them. The sample yields roughly 60,000 clones, about 84% seen once. The sequenced sample was CD4+ or CD8+ T cells sorted from blood, obtained in a trial of the OX40 agonist ivuxolimab. The receptors derive from an adult with an advanced solid tumor such as melanoma, head and neck, liver or kidney cancer.

The chain is built from TRBV11-3 and TRBJ1-1, with D possibly matching TRBD1 (5 bases). Trimming shortened V by 5 bases and J by 4 bases, and 14 bases separated the two germline ends. CDR3 length equals 14 residues. Per germline, CDR1 SGHNT and CDR2 YENEEA. The CDR3 DNA sequence: TGTGCCAGCAGCCCTCTATGGGGGGGCACTGAAGCTTTCTTT. It yields the protein CASSPLWGGTEAFF. Complete variable domain (other parts from reference TRBV11-3 and TRBJ1-1): EAGVVQSPRYKIIEKKQPVAFWCNPISGHNTLYWYLQNLGQGPELLIRYENEEAVDDSQLPKDRFSAERLKGVDSTLKIQPAELGDSAVYLCASSPLWGGTEAFFGQGTRLTVV.

This sequence joins TRBV6-5 and TRBJ1-1; no clear D gene. Germline assignment: CDR1 MNHEY and CDR2 SVGAGI. With 0 bases removed from V and 11 bases from J, the gap between germline ends came to 13 bases. The CDR3 is 13 amino acids. In DNA, the CDR3 is TGTGCCAGCAGTTACTCGTGGAGGGAAGATGCTTTCTTT. Protein product: CASSYSWREDAFF.

The chain couples TRBV7-2 to TRBJ1-2; unclear D gene. The CDR3 length is 14 residues. Trimming cost V 1 base and J 4 bases, with 10 bases left between them. The germline V gene has CDR1 SGHTA and CDR2 FQGNSA. DNA for the CDR3: TGTGCCAGCAGCTTAGGAAAGGAGACCTATGGCTACACCTTC. Protein: CASSLGKETYGYTF.

A few counts support this clone. This chain links TRBV7-3 with TRBJ1-1, with D tentatively TRBD1 (6 bases). V was cut by 2 bases and J by 6 bases, with 16 bases left in between. The germline V gene has CDR1 SGHTA and CDR2 FQGTGA. The CDR3 has 15 amino acids. CDR3 residues: CASSLGGPGASEAFF. For the CDR3, the DNA is TGTGCCAGCAGCTTAGGCGGTCCGGGGGCGTCTGAAGCTTTCTTT.

The chain joins TRBV6-5 to TRBJ1-5; D gene ambiguous. Between the trimmed V and J ends, which lost 0 bases and 7 bases, there was a span of 13 bases. From germline, CDR1 is MNHEY and CDR2 SVGAGI. This CDR3 is 15 amino acids long. DNA for the CDR3: TGTGCCAGCAGTTACTCAGGCGCGGGCGACCAGCCCCAGCATTTT. It encodes CASSYSGAGDQPQHF.

The genes are TRBV28 and TRBJ1-5; the D gene is possibly TRBD1 (6 bases). The CDR3 totals 13 residues. Germline V lookup: CDR1 MDHEN, CDR2 SYDVKM. Trimming removed 8 bases from V and 5 bases from J, with 13 bases in between. The CDR3 is CASLKGGDQPQHF. In nucleotides, the CDR3 is TGTGCCAGCCTTAAGGGGGGGGATCAGCCCCAGCATTTT.

The rearrangement joins TRBV10-2 to TRBJ1-2, with D maybe TRBD1 (5 bases). The V end was cut by 8 bases, the J end by 8 bases, with 18 bases between. CDR3 length equals 13 residues. Looked up from germline, CDR1 is WSHSY and CDR2 is SAAADI. The CDR3 nucleotides are TGCGCCAGCGGATATTCAACAGGTATCGGCTACACCTTC. Its translation: CASGYSTGIGYTF.

The J gene is TRBJ2-3, the V gene TRBV7-2; D gene unclear. Germline CDR1 is SGHTA and CDR2 is FQGNSA. This CDR3 has 12 residues. The V end lost 6 bases, the J end lost 5 bases, and 9 bases lay between the germline ends. The CDR3 coding sequence is TGTGCCAGCAGTTTATACGGAGATACGCAGTATTTT. Its translation is CASSLYGDTQYF.

The chain combines TRBV7-9 with TRBJ2-7; D possibly corresponds to TRBD2 (6 bases). The CDR3 contains 12 residues. Germline V gene data show CDR1 as SEHNR and CDR2 as FQNEAQ (reference sequence). Trimming cost V 5 bases and J 6 bases, with 11 bases left between them. The CDR3 reads CASSPGDGEQYF. The CDR3 region has the DNA TGTGCCAGCAGCCCGGGGGATGGCGAGCAGTACTTC.

The genes are TRBV7-2 and TRBJ2-1; 7 positions match TRBD1. Germline lookup yields CDR1 SGHTA and CDR2 FQGNSA. V was pared by 7 bases and J by 10 bases, with 10 bases of the junction left unmatched. This CDR3 region has 13 residues. Here the CDR3 DNA reads TGTGCCAGCACCGAGACAGGGATTAAGGAGCAGTTCTTC. It specifies CASTETGIKEQFF.

The CDR3 sequence is CASHESAGGYGYTF. The DNA of the CDR3 is TGTGCCAGTCACGAATCGGCAGGCGGGTATGGCTACACCTTC. V gene TRBV6-5 combines with J gene TRBJ1-2; D call uncertain. V shed 9 bases and J shed 5 bases, with 19 bases lying between them. Per germline, CDR1 MNHEY and CDR2 SVGAGI. This CDR3 has 14 residues.

This clone was recorded only once. V usage is TRBV7-9 and J usage is TRBJ2-7; 10 bases are shared with TRBD1. CDR3 length: 13 residues. Germline values: CDR1 SEHNR, CDR2 FQNEAQ (reference sequence). V gave up 1 base and J gave up 6 bases; unmatched junction bases: 0. The CDR3 region is CASSLGTGGEQYF. The CDR3, as DNA: TGTGCCAGCAGCTTAGGGACAGGGGGCGAGCAGTACTTC.

The V and J genes are TRBV5-1 and TRBJ1-1; D unresolved. V was shortened by 5 bases and J by 3 bases, with 11 bases between the two germline ends. CDR1 is SGHRS and CDR2 is YFSETQ in the germline V gene. The CDR3 runs to 13 residues. DNA of the CDR3: TGCGCCAGCAGGGGGAATGTGGACACTGAAGCTTTCTTT. It is translated as CASRGNVDTEAFF.